This TCR beta chain was sequenced in a study of vaccination and CD4 T cells after COVID-19. The study, taken as a whole, reports: Sampling was limited to relatively few convalescent patients, with no early post-infection timepoints studied.

Noted treatment: roughly 11-day PBMC culture with coronavirus spike peptide pools or control peptides (ViraFEST assay). Trimming shortened V by 6 bases and J by 7 bases, and 19 bases separated the two germline ends. Germline V gene lookup returns CDR1 LNHDA and CDR2 SQIVND (reference sequence). The CDR3 runs 16 residues. Concerning this clonotype: The antigen is undetermined.

Researchers used the Oncomine TCR Beta short-read assay to sequence DNA from cultured CD4+ T cells. Each CDR3 protein gets one entry after TCRdb re-called the PCR reads with MiXCR. The sample holds about 20,000 distinct CDR3 sequences; 46% are singletons and the top ten take 2.5% to 3.5%. This sample comprised CD4+ T cells from blood, cultured in vitro, obtained after SARS-CoV-2 vaccination. The sequence was obtained from a human donor who had recovered from COVID-19. This rearrangement joins TRBV19 to TRBJ1-6; tentatively, D is TRBD1 (6 bases). Here the CDR3 reads CASSRGAGVMNSPLHF. The CDR3, as DNA: TGTGCCAGTAGCCGGGGGGCAGGAGTTATGAATTCACCCCTCCACTTT.